This TCR beta chain derives from a study of blood T cell repertoires in COVID-19. The assay was immunoSEQ multiplex PCR, and TCRdb's table has in-frame clones only and misses some. The sample contains around 32,000 clones, 90% of which appear only once. The CDR3 totals 15 residues. Germline loops: CDR1 MNHNS, CDR2 SASEGT. The V and J ends lost 1 base and 4 bases, in that order; junction bases with no gene match: 3. The clonotype originates from a man aged 65 to 85 with active or convalescent COVID-19. The chain uses TRBV6-1 and TRBJ2-7; 11 bases are shared with TRBD2. Sequencing used peripheral blood. This chain's CDR3 is CASSEGLAGLYEQYF. The CDR3 DNA is TGTGCCAGCAGTGAAGGACTAGCGGGACTTTACGAGCAGTACTTC.